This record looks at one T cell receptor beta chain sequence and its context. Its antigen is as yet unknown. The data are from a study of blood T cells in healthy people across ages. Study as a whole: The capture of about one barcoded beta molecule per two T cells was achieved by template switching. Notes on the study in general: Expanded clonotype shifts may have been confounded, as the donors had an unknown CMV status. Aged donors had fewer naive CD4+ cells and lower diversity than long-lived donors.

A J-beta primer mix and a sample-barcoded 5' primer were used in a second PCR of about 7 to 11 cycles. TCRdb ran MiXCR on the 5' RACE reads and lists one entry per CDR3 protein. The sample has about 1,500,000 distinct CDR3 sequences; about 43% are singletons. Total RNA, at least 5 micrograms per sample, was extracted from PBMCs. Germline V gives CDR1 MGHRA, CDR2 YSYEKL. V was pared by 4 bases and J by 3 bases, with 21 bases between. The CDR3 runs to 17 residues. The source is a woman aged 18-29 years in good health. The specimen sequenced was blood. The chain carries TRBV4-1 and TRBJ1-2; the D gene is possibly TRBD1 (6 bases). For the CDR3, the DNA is TGCGCCAGCAGCCGCGGAACTGACAGGCTTGGTGACTATGGCTACACCTTC. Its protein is CASSRGTDRLGDYGYTF.